This T cell receptor beta chain was sequenced for a study of shared clonotypes between healthy human individuals (dated by TCRdb to 2020 to 2022). At the level of the whole study: The cohort comprised a couple of women and a few men aged 18 to 49 years. For each donor, CD4 naive and CD4 memory were each given three plates, CD8 naive was given two plates, and CD8 memory was given one plate. To estimate repertoire size and how much clonotypes are shared between individuals, the study performed deep sequencing of blood TCR repertoires from roughly five healthy adults. To increase sequencing depth and limit assay-specific biases, TCR repertoire library preparation and sequencing were carried out by different laboratories using diverse techniques. Between about 0.8 and 9 billion PBMCs per donor were obtained by leukapheresis.

The germline V gene specifies MNHNS as CDR1 and SASEGT as CDR2. Including the terminal cysteine and phenylalanine, the CDR3 comprises 15 residues. Only the CDR3 DNA is retained, 45 bases long and in frame from the first base. A distance of 10 bases separates the germline ends of V and J, which lose 4 bases and 0 bases respectively. The donors were healthy, HIV-negative adults who had no recently reported acute infections or vaccinations. Every donor was a Caucasian adult living in Nashville, Tennessee, USA. CD4+ T cells were enriched by magnetic negative selection; naive cells were then positively selected on CD45RA, and the negative fraction formed the memory subset. Blood was collected by leukapheresis, and PBMCs were isolated by Ficoll-Histopaque density gradient centrifugation and then cryopreserved in liquid nitrogen vapor phase. Purity and quantity of every magnetically sorted T cell population were checked by analytical flow cytometry. From each sorted fraction, genomic DNA was isolated and quantified by UV absorbance on a Nanodrop 2000c.

This clone was seen only once. The antigen this receptor binds is unknown. Base qualities were left out, and no much larger clone turns up one base away. Study-level results and caveats: Pairwise subsampling indicated that sequencing depth was expected to affect the degree of clonotype sharing among donors. Clonotypes shared by all four sorted-subset donors showed higher generation probabilities than non-shared clonotypes. Approximately 4.8% of naive CD4, 3% to 3.5% of naive CD8, approximately 2% of memory CD4, and less than 0.45% of memory CD8 clonotypes were shared across a few donors. Naive subsets generally had larger estimated clonotype richness than memory subsets. Only blood was sampled, and tissue TCR repertoires likely differ from those in blood. Incomplete sequencing was indicated by rarefaction of sorted-subset datasets, despite the large sequencing depth. Because the study included only a small number of donors, the genetic and exposure-history diversity represented was limited.

Using the deep immunoSEQ assay, TCR CDR3 regions were amplified from genomic DNA by multiplex PCR. Genomic DNA extracted from each cell subset was distributed evenly over all wells of several immunoSEQ 96-well plates, and each plate served as one replicate. Each replicate PCR for sorted subsets received about 220 ng genomic DNA, equal to roughly 33,000 T cell genomes. The purified libraries were quantified using a Qubit 3.0 fluorometer, sized with a Bioanalyzer 2100, and then quantified again using the KAPA Library Quantification kit. Each immunoSEQ 96-well plate was sequenced on its own single-read 150-cycle Illumina NextSeq 550 flow cell. The paper's data handling went like this. Because the immunoSEQ output included only junctional sequences and no quality scores, the filtering could not be the same as the filtering used for full-length reads. Sequences were annotated with PyIR, a Python wrapper for IgBLAST v1.9, using IMGT germline references to assign V/J genes and CDR3. Reads were removed for weak V/J assignments (E-value above 1e-6), missing CDR3, stop codons, out-of-frame junctions, or ambiguous translated residues. A V3J clonotype was defined by an identical inferred V gene, J gene, and CDR3 amino acid sequence. Percentage overlap between repertoires was computed as shared unique clonotypes divided by the size of the smaller repertoire. RTK rarefaction, the Chao1 estimator, and Recon v2.1 estimates of unobserved clonotypes were used to assess repertoire richness. Generation probabilities for all TCRbeta clonotypes obtained by the gDNA method from a few donors were computed using OLGA. TCRdb stores this immuneACCESS table with in-frame sequences only. Part of the clones is absent; in the studies checked, under half of the shortfall reflects unresolved V genes, and no reason is known for the rest. V and J calls and clone size follow that table, whereas D and trimming were derived from the DNA. Here the sample has under 2,500,000 clones; under 97% occur a single time. 0.1% to 0.15% of the sample is taken by the ten largest.

The clonotype originates from a man younger than 35 in good health. Sequencing was performed on naive CD4+ T cells sorted from blood. The cell subset or site label for this specimen denotes: CD45RA+ positively selected. Rearrangement joined TRBV6-1 to TRBJ2-4, with no confidently assigned D gene. CDR3 sequence: CASSAGELAKNIQYF. The DNA reads as follows: TGTGCCAGCAGTGCAGGTGAATTAGCCAAAAACATTCAGTACTTC.